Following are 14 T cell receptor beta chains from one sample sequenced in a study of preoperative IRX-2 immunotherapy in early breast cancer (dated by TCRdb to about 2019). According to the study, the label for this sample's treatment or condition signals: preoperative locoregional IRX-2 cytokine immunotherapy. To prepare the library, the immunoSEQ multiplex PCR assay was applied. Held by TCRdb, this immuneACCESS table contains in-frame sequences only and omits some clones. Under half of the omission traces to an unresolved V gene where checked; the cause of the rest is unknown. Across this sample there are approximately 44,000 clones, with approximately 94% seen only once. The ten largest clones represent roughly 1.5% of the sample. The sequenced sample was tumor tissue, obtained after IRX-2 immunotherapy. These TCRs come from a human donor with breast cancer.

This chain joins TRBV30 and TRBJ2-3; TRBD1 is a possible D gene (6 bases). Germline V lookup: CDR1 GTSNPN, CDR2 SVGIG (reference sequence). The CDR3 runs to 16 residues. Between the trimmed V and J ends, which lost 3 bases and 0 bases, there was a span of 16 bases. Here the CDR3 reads CAWSQIGQSSTDTQYF. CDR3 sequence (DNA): TGTGCCTGGAGCCAAATCGGACAGTCTAGCACAGATACGCAGTATTTT.

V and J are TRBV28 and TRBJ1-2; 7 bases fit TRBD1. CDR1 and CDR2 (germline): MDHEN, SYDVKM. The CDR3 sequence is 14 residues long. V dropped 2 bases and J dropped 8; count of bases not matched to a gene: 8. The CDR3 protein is CASSLRGQIRGYTF. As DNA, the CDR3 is TGTGCCAGCAGTTTAAGGGGACAGATTAGGGGCTACACCTTC.

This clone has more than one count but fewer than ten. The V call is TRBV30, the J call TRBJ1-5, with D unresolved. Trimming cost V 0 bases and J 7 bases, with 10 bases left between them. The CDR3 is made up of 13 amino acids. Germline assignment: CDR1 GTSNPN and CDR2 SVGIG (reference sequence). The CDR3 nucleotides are TGTGCCTGGAGTGTACTTGGGAACCAGCCCCAGCATTTT. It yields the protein CAWSVLGNQPQHF.

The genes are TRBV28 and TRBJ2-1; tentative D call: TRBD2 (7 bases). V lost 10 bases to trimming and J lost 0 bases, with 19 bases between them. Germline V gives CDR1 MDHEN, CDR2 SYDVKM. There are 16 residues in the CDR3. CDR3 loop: CATTPGGASSYNEQFF. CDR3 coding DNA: TGTGCCACCACCCCGGGGGGCGCGAGCTCCTACAATGAGCAGTTCTTC.

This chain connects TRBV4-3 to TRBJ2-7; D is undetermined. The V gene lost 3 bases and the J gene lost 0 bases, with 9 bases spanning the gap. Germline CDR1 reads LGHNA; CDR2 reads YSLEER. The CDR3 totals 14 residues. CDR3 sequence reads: CASSHLKSSYEQYF. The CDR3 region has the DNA TGCGCCAGCAGCCATTTGAAGAGCTCCTACGAGCAGTACTTC.

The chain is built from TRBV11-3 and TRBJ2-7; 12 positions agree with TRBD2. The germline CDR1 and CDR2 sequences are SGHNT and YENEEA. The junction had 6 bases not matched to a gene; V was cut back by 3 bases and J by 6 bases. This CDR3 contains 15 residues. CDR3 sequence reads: CASSLTSGRTGEQYF. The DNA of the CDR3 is TGTGCCAGCAGCTTGACTAGCGGGAGAACCGGCGAGCAGTACTTC.

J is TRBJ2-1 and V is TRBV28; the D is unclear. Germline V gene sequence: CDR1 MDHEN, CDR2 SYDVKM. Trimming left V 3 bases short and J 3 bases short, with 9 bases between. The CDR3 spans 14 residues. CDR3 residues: CASSFGLHYNEQFF. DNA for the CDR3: TGTGCCAGCAGTTTCGGGCTTCACTACAATGAGCAGTTCTTC.

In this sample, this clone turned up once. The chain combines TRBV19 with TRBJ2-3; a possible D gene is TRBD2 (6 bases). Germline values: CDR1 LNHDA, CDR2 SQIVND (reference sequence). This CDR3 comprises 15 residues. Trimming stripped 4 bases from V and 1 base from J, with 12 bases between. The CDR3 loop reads CASSTLAPRTDTQYF. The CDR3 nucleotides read TGTGCCAGTAGTACGCTAGCGCCGCGCACAGATACGCAGTATTTT.

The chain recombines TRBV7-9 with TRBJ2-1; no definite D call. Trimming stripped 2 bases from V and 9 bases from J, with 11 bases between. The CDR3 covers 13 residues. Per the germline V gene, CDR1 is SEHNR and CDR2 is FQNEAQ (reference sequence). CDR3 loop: CASSLNTDGEQFF. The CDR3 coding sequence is TGTGCCAGCAGCTTAAACACGGACGGTGAGCAGTTCTTC.

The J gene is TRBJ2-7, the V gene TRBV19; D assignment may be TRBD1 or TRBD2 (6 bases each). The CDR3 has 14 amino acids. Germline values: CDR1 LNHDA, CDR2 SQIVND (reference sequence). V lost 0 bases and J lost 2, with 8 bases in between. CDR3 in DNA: TGTGCCAGTAGTATAGAAAGGGGGGCCTACGAGCAGTACTTC. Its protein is CASSIERGAYEQYF.

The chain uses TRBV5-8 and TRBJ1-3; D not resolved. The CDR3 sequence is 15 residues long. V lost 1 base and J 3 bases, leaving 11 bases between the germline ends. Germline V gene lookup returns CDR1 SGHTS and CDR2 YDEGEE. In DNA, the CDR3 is TGTGCCAGCAGCTTGAGGTCAGGTATTGGAAACACCATATATTTT. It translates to CASSLRSGIGNTIYF.

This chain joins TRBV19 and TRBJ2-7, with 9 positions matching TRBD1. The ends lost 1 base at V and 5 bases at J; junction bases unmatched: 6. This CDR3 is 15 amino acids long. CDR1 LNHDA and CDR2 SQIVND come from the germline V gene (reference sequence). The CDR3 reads CASSIAGTGTHEQYF. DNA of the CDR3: TGTGCCAGTAGTATAGCGGGGACAGGGACCCACGAGCAGTACTTC.

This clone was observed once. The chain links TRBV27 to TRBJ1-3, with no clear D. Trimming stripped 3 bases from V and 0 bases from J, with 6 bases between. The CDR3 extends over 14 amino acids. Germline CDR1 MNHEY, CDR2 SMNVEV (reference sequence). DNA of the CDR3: TGTGCCAGCAGTTTTCGACACTCTGGAAACACCATATATTTT. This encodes CASSFRHSGNTIYF.

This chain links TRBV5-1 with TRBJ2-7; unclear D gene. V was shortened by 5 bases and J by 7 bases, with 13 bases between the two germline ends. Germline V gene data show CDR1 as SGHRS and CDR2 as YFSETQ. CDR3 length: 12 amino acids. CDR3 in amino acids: CASRFNSEEQYF. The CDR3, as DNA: TGCGCCAGCAGGTTCAACAGCGAAGAGCAGTACTTC.